The 5 T cell receptor beta chains in this list originate from one sample, sequenced in a study of blood T cell repertoires in COVID-19. The protocol was immunoSEQ multiplex PCR, while the TCRdb copy is restricted to in-frame clones and leaves out a portion. The sample contains under 400,000 clones, around 88% of which appear only once. The sample consisted of peripheral blood. Receptor source: a woman under 40 with COVID-19, enrolled during active disease.

The chain is built from TRBV5-1 and TRBJ2-1; 8 bases are a match to TRBD2. This CDR3 spans 17 amino acids. The trim removed 4 bases at V and 7 bases at J, leaving 16 bases unmatched. The germline V gene encodes CDR1 SGHRS and CDR2 YFSETQ. DNA of the CDR3: TGCGCCAGCAGCCGAAGCGGGGGAACTGGGGTGAGAAATGAGCAGTTCTTC. Amino acid sequence: CASSRSGGTGVRNEQFF.

This clone was observed a single time. The rearrangement joins TRBV2 to TRBJ1-6, with unresolved D. The V and J ends lost 7 bases and 5 bases respectively, with 9 bases between them. The length of the CDR3 is 13 residues. Germline CDR1 SNHLY, CDR2 FYNNEI. The DNA of the CDR3 is TGTGCCAGCACCGTAGAGAATAATTCACCCCTCCACTTT. Translating gives CASTVENNSPLHF.

The chain combines TRBV7-2 with TRBJ2-3; a weak D match, TRBD2 (5 bases). Germline V gives CDR1 SGHTA, CDR2 FQGNSA. The CDR3 contains 18 residues. Trimming took off 2 bases at V and 0 bases at J, with 18 bases between the two ends. The CDR3 DNA is TGTGCCAGCAGCTTAACATTCCGAGCGGAACTCAGCACAGATACGCAGTATTTT. Residues: CASSLTFRAELSTDTQYF.

V gene TRBV3-1 (or the pseudogene TRBV3-2) combines with J gene TRBJ2-5, with 8 nucleotides matching TRBD2. V was pared by 4 bases and J by 0 bases, with 7 bases of the junction left unmatched. The CDR3 consists of 16 residues. Germline values: CDR1 LGHDT, CDR2 YNNKEL (reference sequence). The CDR3 region has the DNA TGTGCCAGCAGCCCGAGGGCTAGCGGGTACCAAGAGACCCAGTACTTC. Encoded protein: CASSPRASGYQETQYF.

This clone was observed a single time. The chain is built from TRBV6-5 and TRBJ2-5; a weak D match, TRBD1 (6 bases). V was pared by 6 bases and J by 1 base, with 12 bases between. The CDR3 runs to 14 residues. Germline V CDR1 and CDR2: MNHEY, SVGAGI. The CDR3 loop reads CASRGGWSQETQYF. CDR3 nucleotides: TGTGCCAGCAGAGGGGGTTGGAGCCAAGAGACCCAGTACTTC.